Listed here are 21 T cell receptor beta chains from one sample, sequenced in a study of OX40 agonist ivuxolimab in advanced cancers. The assay was immunoSEQ multiplex PCR, and TCRdb's table has in-frame clones only and misses some. The repertoire holds approximately 82,000 clones, with roughly 92% as singletons. The sequencing here drew on CD4+ or CD8+ T cells sorted from blood, taken in a trial of the OX40 agonist ivuxolimab. These receptors all stem from an adult with an advanced solid tumor such as melanoma, head and neck, liver or kidney cancer.

The CDR3 loop reads CASSFSAGGYPYEQYF. As DNA, the CDR3 is TGTGCCAGCAGCTTTAGTGCGGGAGGGTACCCCTACGAGCAGTACTTC. This chain links TRBV11-2 with TRBJ2-7; 9 bases line up with TRBD2. The V segment lost 3 bases and the J segment 2 bases; nucleotides outside the gene matches: 8. This CDR3 is 16 amino acids long. In germline, CDR1 is SGHAT, CDR2 FQNNGV.

The genes are TRBV6-1 and TRBJ1-4, with D tentatively TRBD1 (6 bases). Germline V gives CDR1 MNHNS, CDR2 SASEGT. The CDR3 extends over 13 amino acids. Trimming took 6 bases from V and 7 from J, leaving 12 bases between them. The CDR3 DNA follows: TGTGCCAGCAGGGCGCAGGGGCGTGAAAAACTGTTTTTT. As protein: CASRAQGREKLFF.

The V call is TRBV11-2, the J call TRBJ2-5, with TRBD2 matching over 9 bases. The germline V gene encodes CDR1 SGHAT and CDR2 FQNNGV. V was pared by 1 base and J by 2 bases, with 2 bases of the junction left unmatched. The CDR3 runs to 15 residues. CDR3 loop: CASSLGAGGQETQYF. In DNA form, the CDR3 reads TGTGCCAGCAGCTTAGGAGCGGGGGGACAAGAGACCCAGTACTTC.

This clone has only one observation. This chain uses TRBV18 with TRBJ1-5; weak D call: TRBD1 (5 bases). Per germline, CDR1 KGHSH and CDR2 LQKENI. V was clipped by 4 bases and J by 5 bases, with 12 bases between them. The CDR3 contains 14 residues. This CDR3 is CASSLRQGDQPQHF. CDR3 sequence (DNA): TGTGCCAGCTCACTCCGGCAGGGTGATCAGCCCCAGCATTTT.

This clone has more than one count but fewer than ten. CDR3 in amino acids: CASTGGPNSPLHF. In nucleotides, the CDR3 is TGCGCCAGCACGGGGGGTCCTAATTCACCCCTCCACTTT. V gene TRBV10-2 combines with J gene TRBJ1-6, with D maybe TRBD1 (5 bases). Germline lookup yields CDR1 WSHSY and CDR2 SAAADI. The CDR3 totals 13 residues. The V end lost 7 bases, the J end lost 6 bases, and 10 bases lay between the germline ends.

This chain uses TRBV7-8 with TRBJ2-1, with D unresolved. Looked up from germline, CDR1 is SGHVS and CDR2 is FQNEAQ. V was trimmed by 5 bases and J by 8 bases, leaving 10 bases between them. This CDR3 has 12 residues. The CDR3 DNA reads TGTGCCAGCAGCCCATCCGCGGATGAGCAGTTCTTC. Translated, it gives CASSPSADEQFF.

V is TRBV2 and J is TRBJ1-6, with D unresolved. Germline values: CDR1 SNHLY, CDR2 FYNNEI. This CDR3 contains 15 residues. Between the trimmed V and J ends, which lost 6 bases and 11 bases, there was a span of 20 bases. The CDR3 reads CASSQPTKFTPPLHF. The DNA for the CDR3 is TGTGCCAGCAGCCAACCAACTAAATTCACTCCACCCCTCCACTTT.

This clone has only a few counts. CDR3 in amino acids: CSAVLDHEQYF. The CDR3 DNA is TGCAGTGCCGTTCTCGACCACGAGCAGTACTTC. The J gene is TRBJ2-7, the V gene TRBV20-1, with D unclear. Germline V gene lookup returns CDR1 DFQATT and CDR2 SNEGSKA (reference sequence). The CDR3 contains 11 residues. The ends were cut back, 6 bases at V and 5 bases at J, with 11 bases in the middle.

The chain combines TRBV5-4 with TRBJ2-1; 10 positions match TRBD2. Trimming removed 4 bases from V and 8 bases from J; junction bases left unmatched: 12. This CDR3 is 16 amino acids long. Germline V gene sequence: CDR1 SGHNT, CDR2 YYREEE (reference sequence). This chain's CDR3 is CASSQLAGGVVDEQFF. The CDR3 DNA reads TGTGCCAGCAGCCAGTTAGCGGGAGGAGTGGTGGATGAGCAGTTCTTC.

The chain carries TRBV5-4 and TRBJ2-5; TRBD2 matches 11 bases. Germline V gives CDR1 SGHNT, CDR2 YYREEE (reference sequence). There are 15 residues in the CDR3. V trimming: 4 bases; J trimming: 3 bases; junction bases outside the gene matches: 5. The CDR3: CASSLMTSGKETQYF. The CDR3, as DNA: TGTGCCAGCAGCCTGATGACTAGCGGGAAAGAGACCCAGTACTTC.

J is TRBJ1-2 and V is TRBV11-3, with D perhaps matching TRBD1 (6 bases). Germline CDR1 and CDR2: SGHNT and YENEEA. This CDR3 has 16 amino acids. V gave up 3 bases and J gave up 4 bases, with 18 bases separating them. CDR3 sequence: CASSFVGGARVYGYTF. The CDR3 nucleotides are TGTGCCAGCAGCTTCGTCGGGGGGGCTAGGGTCTATGGCTACACCTTC.

The gene calls are TRBV9 and TRBJ2-5, with 8 bases that match TRBD2. V was pared by 1 base and J by 1 base, with 3 bases of the junction left unmatched. The CDR3 extends over 15 amino acids. Germline V gives CDR1 SGDLS, CDR2 YYNGEE. DNA for the CDR3: TGTGCCAGCAGCGTAATCGGGGGGGCCCAAGAGACCCAGTACTTC. Protein: CASSVIGGAQETQYF.

The CDR3 loop is CASSRTSGSNSYNEQFF. DNA for the CDR3: TGTGCCAGCAGTAGGACTAGCGGGAGTAATTCCTACAATGAGCAGTTCTTC. V and J are TRBV7-6 and TRBJ2-1, with 13 bases aligning to TRBD2. Germline assignment: CDR1 SGHVS and CDR2 FNYEAQ. The CDR3 sequence is 17 residues long. Trimming cost V 6 bases and J 1 base; bases outside gene matches: 6.

V usage is TRBV7-2 and J usage is TRBJ1-5; D gene uncertain. Germline lookup yields CDR1 SGHTA and CDR2 FQGNSA. The V end lost 5 bases, the J end lost 0 bases, and 11 bases lay between the germline ends. The CDR3 covers 15 residues. CDR3 protein: CASSPTPNSNQPQHF. CDR3 DNA sequence: TGTGCCAGCAGCCCGACTCCGAATAGCAATCAGCCCCAGCATTTT.

This chain uses TRBV19 with TRBJ2-1, with TRBD2 as a possible D gene (5 bases). V lost 6 bases, J lost 0 bases, and 15 bases lay in between. The CDR3 has 16 amino acids. The germline V gene has CDR1 LNHDA and CDR2 SQIVND (reference sequence). The CDR3 reads CASRTSSGGSYNEQFF. The CDR3 DNA is TGTGCCAGTAGGACATCAAGCGGAGGCTCCTACAATGAGCAGTTCTTC. The full variable domain, completed using reference TRBV19 and TRBJ2-1, is DGGITQSPKYLFRKEGQNVTLSCEQNLNHDAMYWYRQDPGQGLRLIYYSQIVNDFQKGDIAEGYSVSREKKESFPLTVTSAQKNPTAFYLCASRTSSGGSYNEQFFGPGTRLTVL.

This rearrangement joins TRBV5-1 to TRBJ2-5; no clear D gene. CDR1 and CDR2 (germline): SGHRS, YFSETQ. V was cut by 4 bases and J by 5 bases, with 15 bases left in between. This CDR3 is 14 amino acids long. CDR3 loop: CASSIRPDGETQYF. The CDR3 DNA sequence: TGCGCCAGCAGCATCCGACCGGATGGGGAGACCCAGTACTTC.

The chain carries TRBV5-1 and TRBJ2-2; D is unclear. Germline V CDR1 and CDR2: SGHRS, YFSETQ. This CDR3 is 17 amino acids long. Between the trimmed V and J ends, which lost 1 base and 0 bases, there was a span of 13 bases. In nucleotides, the CDR3 is TGCGCCAGCAGCTTGCAAGCTCCAGGAGCGAACACCGGGGAGCTGTTTTTT. Translated: CASSLQAPGANTGELFF. Filled out from reference TRBV5-1 and TRBJ2-2, the complete variable domain reads KAGVTQTPRYLIKTRGQQVTLSCSPISGHRSVSWYQQTPGQGLQFLFEYFSETQRNKGNFPGRFSGRQFSNSRSEMNVSTLELGDSALYLCASSLQAPGANTGELFFGEGSRLTVL.

This clone was observed a few times. V usage is TRBV2 and J usage is TRBJ1-1; TRBD1 might be the D (5 bases). There are 14 residues in the CDR3. The ends were cut back, 5 bases at V and 4 bases at J, with 14 bases in the middle. The germline V gene has CDR1 SNHLY and CDR2 FYNNEI. The CDR3 nucleotides read TGTGCCAGCAGTACCCAGGGAATGGGCACTGAAGCTTTCTTT. It specifies CASSTQGMGTEAFF.

V gene TRBV9 combines with J gene TRBJ2-7; 8 nucleotides line up with TRBD1. V lost 0 bases to trimming and J lost 6 bases; unmatched junction nucleotides: 5. The CDR3 is 14 residues long. Germline assignment: CDR1 SGDLS and CDR2 YYNGEE. Written as DNA, the CDR3 is TGTGCCAGCAGCGTAGACGGCAGGGGGCGCGAGCAGTACTTC. As protein: CASSVDGRGREQYF.

This clone was seen only once. The genes are TRBV6-5 and TRBJ1-1, with 8 bases that match TRBD1. V was clipped by 5 bases and J by 0 bases; unmatched bases: 5. From germline, CDR1 is MNHEY and CDR2 SVGAGI. This CDR3 contains 15 residues. Written as DNA, the CDR3 is TGTGCCAGCAGTACTACAGGGGGAATGAACACTGAAGCTTTCTTT. Translating it yields CASSTTGGMNTEAFF.

This rearrangement joins TRBV5-4 to TRBJ2-7; 8 positions agree with TRBD1. The CDR3 is 14 amino acids. V lost 1 base and J lost 2; bases outside the gene matches: 2. Germline assignment: CDR1 SGHNT and CDR2 YYREEE (reference sequence). CDR3 residues: CASSLQQGAYEQYF. In nucleotides, the CDR3 is TGTGCCAGCAGCTTGCAACAGGGGGCCTACGAGCAGTACTTC. The full variable domain, its missing parts supplied by reference TRBV5-4 and TRBJ2-7, is ETGVTQSPTHLIKTRGQQVTLRCSSQSGHNTVSWYQQALGQGPQFIFQYYREEENGRGNFPPRFSGLQFPNYSSELNVNALELDDSALYLCASSLQQGAYEQYFGPGTRLTVT.